This T cell receptor beta chain is from a study of blood T cell repertoires in COVID-19. The overall study: Nucleic acid was either cDNA or gDNA, and it came from T cells, B-cell-depleted T cells, or PBMCs.

The CDR3 totals 13 residues. Trimming pared 6 bases from V and 0 bases from J, leaving 8 bases between. In germline, CDR1 is SGHAT, CDR2 FQNNGV. Measured with immunoSEQ multiplex PCR; TCRdb has only the in-frame clones, and not every one. The sample yields roughly 220,000 clones, about nine tenths seen once. In its sample, this clone was seen once. The genes are TRBV11-2 and TRBJ1-1; D remains unclear. The source of this sequence is a woman aged 30 to 39 who had recovered from COVID-19. The sequenced material came from PBMCs or T cells enriched from blood (not recorded which). The CDR3 protein is CASRQIMNTEAFF. In nucleotides, the CDR3 is TGTGCCAGCAGACAAATCATGAACACTGAAGCTTTCTTT.